The 17 T cell receptor beta chains in this list originate from one sample, sequenced in a study of T cells in Graves' hyperthyroidism and ophthalmopathy. TCR beta CDR3 region amplification was performed from RNA transcripts. TCR CDR3 underwent first-round RT-PCR with the HTBI primer set. TCRdb re-called the multiplex PCR reads through MiXCR, storing one row per CDR3 protein. The sample lists around 340,000 distinct CDR3 sequences; about a sixth were seen once. Material for sequencing was blood. The receptors shown here come from a woman between 40 and 55 years old with Graves' ophthalmopathy.

Many counts were recorded for this clonotype. This chain joins TRBV29-1 and TRBJ2-2; the match to TRBD2 covers 7 bases. V trimming: 7 bases; J trimming: 0 bases; junction bases outside the gene matches: 8. CDR1 SQVTM and CDR2 ANQGSEA come from the germline V gene. The CDR3 has 15 residues. This chain's CDR3 is CSARGLGANTGELFF. CDR3 bases: TGCAGCGCGCGAGGACTAGGGGCGAACACCGGGGAGCTGTTTTTT.

This clonotype was found many times. This chain uses TRBV29-1 with TRBJ1-1; 10 bases are a match to TRBD1. CDR1 is SQVTM, CDR2 ANQGSEA, per germline. The CDR3 totals 14 residues. With V trimmed by 7 bases and J by 0 bases, 5 bases remained unmatched. CDR3 sequence reads: CSAAGTGVNTEAFF. The CDR3 DNA sequence: TGCAGCGCCGCCGGGACAGGGGTGAACACTGAAGCTTTCTTT. Full variable domain (missing parts from reference TRBV29-1 and TRBJ1-1): SAVISQKPSRDICQRGTSLTIQCQVDSQVTMMFWYRQQPGQSLTLIATANQGSEATYESGFVIDKFPISRPNLTFSTLTVSNMSPEDSSIYLCSAAGTGVNTEAFFGQGTRLTVV.

V and J are TRBV28 and TRBJ2-5, with D possibly being TRBD1 (8 bases). V lost 3 bases and J 1 base, leaving 18 bases between the germline ends. The germline V gene encodes CDR1 MDHEN and CDR2 SYDVKM. CDR3 size: 17 residues. CDR3 nucleotide sequence: TGTGCCAGCAGTTTGGGTCAGGGGGCGGGGGTCCAAGAGACCCAGTACTTC. It codes for CASSLGQGAGVQETQYF.

In this sample, this clonotype turned up a few times. The chain recombines TRBV4-3 with TRBJ2-7; D perhaps matches TRBD1 (6 bases). CDR3 length: 16 residues. Trimming left V 3 bases short and J 0 bases short, with 15 bases between. The germline CDR1 and CDR2 sequences are LGHNA and YSLEER. The CDR3 sequence is CASSHTLDSSSYEQYF. The DNA for the CDR3 is TGCGCCAGCAGCCACACCTTGGACAGCTCCTCCTACGAGCAGTACTTC.

This clonotype came up a few times. The chain is built from TRBV28 and TRBJ2-5; D remains unclear. V was shortened by 6 bases and J by 5 bases, with 13 bases between the two germline ends. In germline, CDR1 is MDHEN, CDR2 SYDVKM. This CDR3 has 13 amino acids. The CDR3: CASSLRVAETQYF. CDR3 DNA sequence: TGTGCCAGCAGCTTAAGGGTTGCGGAGACCCAGTACTTC.

This clonotype occurred many times. This chain joins TRBV30 and TRBJ2-7; TRBD1 aligns across 7 bases. V shed 0 bases, J shed 4 bases, and the junction held 6 bases outside the gene matches. The germline gives CDR1 GTSNPN, CDR2 SVGIG (reference sequence). The CDR3 totals 14 residues. DNA of the CDR3: TGTGCCTGGAGTGTACGCCCGACAGGGTACGAGCAGTACTTC. Its protein is CAWSVRPTGYEQYF.

The gene calls are TRBV29-1 and TRBJ2-7, with D tentatively TRBD2 (5 bases). Trimming cost V 3 bases and J 3 bases, with 12 bases left between them. The CDR3 loop spans 13 amino acids. Germline loops: CDR1 SQVTM, CDR2 ANQGSEA. The chain's CDR3 is CSVDGPGNYEQYF. The CDR3 DNA is TGCAGCGTTGATGGTCCGGGGAACTACGAGCAGTACTTC.

This clonotype was observed many times. The rearrangement uses TRBV5-1 and TRBJ2-7; 7 positions agree with TRBD2. CDR3 length equals 13 residues. Per germline, CDR1 SGHRS and CDR2 YFSETQ. With 5 bases clipped from V and 1 base from J, the junction kept 3 bases outside the gene matches. The CDR3 DNA follows: TGCGCCAGCAGGGCCGGGGGGTCCTACGAGCAGTACTTC. Residues: CASRAGGSYEQYF.

In this sample, this clonotype turned up many times. The chain links TRBV28 to TRBJ2-5; perhaps TRBD1 as D (6 bases). The germline V gene has CDR1 MDHEN and CDR2 SYDVKM. Trimming shortened V by 3 bases and J by 4 bases, and 9 bases separated the two germline ends. This CDR3 has 13 residues. CDR3 nucleotides: TGTGCCAGCAGTTTTAAACAGGGAGAGACCCAGTACTTC. Its translation: CASSFKQGETQYF.

This clonotype was observed many times. The chain has TRBV11-2 and TRBJ2-3, with D maybe TRBD2 (6 bases). V was pared by 2 bases and J by 3 bases, with 15 bases between. The CDR3 loop spans 16 amino acids. From germline, CDR1 is SGHAT and CDR2 FQNNGV. The CDR3 is CASSLNPGVGTDTQYF. DNA of the CDR3: TGTGCCAGCAGCTTAAACCCGGGAGTCGGGACAGATACGCAGTATTTT.

The V call is TRBV28, the J call TRBJ1-5; possible D gene TRBD1, 5 bases. This CDR3 spans 14 amino acids. In germline, CDR1 is MDHEN, CDR2 SYDVKM. The V end was cut by 8 bases, the J end by 6 bases, with 17 bases between. In DNA, the CDR3 is TGTGCCAGCTCGCTGGGGGGTCATGGTCAGCCCCAGCATTTT. Protein: CASSLGGHGQPQHF.

This clonotype has at least ten counts. The chain employs TRBV19 and TRBJ2-4, with 8 bases fitting TRBD1. The CDR3 sequence is 18 residues long. CDR1 and CDR2 (germline): LNHDA, SQIVND (reference sequence). Trimming took 5 bases from V and 1 from J; bases not matched to a gene: 13. CDR3 nucleotides: TGTGCCAGTAGTCAATCCGGGACAGGCCTCGGGGCCAAAAACATTCAGTACTTC. This translates into CASSQSGTGLGAKNIQYF.

The V call is TRBV28, the J call TRBJ2-7; D gene uncertain. With 3 bases removed from V and 2 bases from J, the gap between germline ends came to 14 bases. The CDR3 covers 15 residues. The germline CDR1 and CDR2 sequences are MDHEN and SYDVKM. The CDR3 loop is CASSFSGRKPYEQYF. DNA of the CDR3: TGTGCCAGCAGTTTTTCGGGCAGGAAACCCTACGAGCAGTACTTC.

This clonotype was detected ten times or more. The chain recombines TRBV6-5 with TRBJ2-2; D remains unclear. Trimming took off 4 bases at V and 6 bases at J, with 9 bases between the two ends. Germline CDR1 reads MNHEY; CDR2 reads SVGAGI. The length of the CDR3 is 13 residues. CDR3: CASSWIRAGELFF. Here the CDR3 DNA reads TGTGCCAGCAGTTGGATCCGGGCCGGGGAGCTGTTTTTT.

This clonotype has a count of ten or more. The chain combines TRBV4-1 with TRBJ1-5, with TRBD1 as a possible D gene (6 bases). This CDR3 has 15 residues. In germline, CDR1 is MGHRA, CDR2 YSYEKL. V was trimmed by 1 base and J by 8 bases, leaving 15 bases between them. CDR3 sequence: CASSQGDMWSEPQHF. CDR3 DNA sequence: TGCGCCAGCAGCCAAGGGGACATGTGGAGTGAGCCCCAGCATTTT.

On this clonotype itself: Relative to the germline gene, one junction end is altered; a read error may explain this. The chain has TRBV6-1 and TRBJ2-7; 11 bases are shared with TRBD2. Germline CDR1 reads MNHNS; CDR2 reads SASEGT. This CDR3 is built from 14 residues. CDR3 in DNA: TGTGCCAGTAGGATAGCGGGAGGGCCGTACGGGCAGTACTTC. Translating it yields CASRIAGGPYGQYF.

This clonotype appeared many times. The chain combines TRBV27 with TRBJ1-5; D call uncertain. The CDR3 consists of 16 residues. V was trimmed by 5 bases and J by 0 bases, leaving 14 bases between them. Germline V CDR1 and CDR2: MNHEY, SMNVEV (reference sequence). CDR3 sequence reads: CASSPYRALSNQPQHF. The CDR3 nucleotides read TGTGCCAGCAGTCCGTACAGAGCCCTTAGCAATCAGCCCCAGCATTTT.